The 30 T cell receptor beta chains given below trace back to one sample, sequenced in a study of chemoradiotherapy in HPV16-positive cancers. Assay: immunoSEQ multiplex PCR; the TCRdb copy retains only in-frame clones and omits some. The table records about 2,800 clones, around 80% of them present only once. The source material was tumor tissue, sampled from a patient who underwent chemoradiotherapy. The receptors come from a human donor with HPV-associated anogenital cancer.

This clone was picked up one time. J is TRBJ2-7 and V is TRBV7-9; 12 bases match TRBD2. V gave up 4 bases and J gave up 4 bases; unmatched junction bases: 11. The CDR3 spans 17 residues. Germline V gene data show CDR1 as SEHNR and CDR2 as FQNEAQ (reference sequence). The DNA of the CDR3 is TGTGCCAGCAGCTCCGGATACTTACTAGCGGGAGGATACGAGCAGTACTTC. This encodes CASSSGYLLAGGYEQYF. Using reference TRBV7-9 and TRBJ2-7 for the parts outside the CDR3, the full variable domain is DTGVSQNPRHKITKRGQNVTFRCDPISEHNRLYWYRQTLGQGPEFLTYFQNEAQLEKSRLLSDRFSAERPKGSFSTLEIQRTEQGDSAMYLCASSSGYLLAGGYEQYFGPGTRLTVT.

The chain is built from TRBV19 and TRBJ1-5, with D possibly TRBD1 on 5 matching bases. CDR1 is LNHDA and CDR2 is SQIVND in the germline V gene (reference sequence). The V and J ends lost 10 bases and 7 bases respectively, with 17 bases between them. The CDR3 is 13 residues long. CDR3 sequence: CATAGGEGQPQHF. CDR3 in DNA: TGTGCCACCGCTGGGGGAGAGGGGCAGCCCCAGCATTTT.

The CDR3 nucleotides read TGTGCCAGCAGGTGGGGGACAGGGTTTGGGACCCAGTACTTC. Translation: CASRWGTGFGTQYF. The chain links TRBV5-6 to TRBJ2-5; the match to TRBD1 covers 9 bases. This CDR3 is 14 amino acids long. V lost 5 bases to trimming and J lost 7 bases; unmatched junction nucleotides: 9. Germline V CDR1 and CDR2: SGHDT, YYEEEE.

This clone was recorded a few times. The chain has TRBV11-2 and TRBJ1-2; perhaps TRBD1 as D (6 bases). CDR1 and CDR2 from the germline V gene are SGHAT and FQNNGV. Trimming removed 4 bases from V and 7 bases from J, with 10 bases in between. CDR3 length: 12 residues. The CDR3 protein is CASSYHRAGYTF. Written as DNA, the CDR3 is TGTGCCAGCAGCTACCACAGGGCTGGCTACACCTTC.

The rearrangement uses TRBV30 and TRBJ1-2; a possible D gene is TRBD1 (5 bases). The CDR3 has 17 residues. Germline CDR1 and CDR2: GTSNPN and SVGIG (reference sequence). V was pared by 0 bases and J by 2 bases, with 19 bases between. CDR3 region: CAWSVVFLGGMNYGYTF. CDR3 sequence (DNA): TGTGCCTGGAGTGTTGTATTCTTGGGGGGAATGAACTATGGCTACACCTTC.

This chain links TRBV5-1 with TRBJ2-5; TRBD1 matches 9 bases. The CDR3 has 15 residues. The V gene end was trimmed by 4 bases and the J gene end by 0 bases; junction bases not matched to a gene: 4. Germline V gene data show CDR1 as SGHRS and CDR2 as YFSETQ. DNA for the CDR3: TGCGCCAGCAGCCGGACAGGGGAGTACCAAGAGACCCAGTACTTC. This translates into CASSRTGEYQETQYF.

The genes are TRBV29-1 and TRBJ2-7, with D possibly being TRBD1 (6 bases). This CDR3 is 15 amino acids long. The germline CDR1 and CDR2 sequences are SQVTM and ANQGSEA. Trimming removed 1 base from V and 4 bases from J, with 17 bases in between. CDR3 in amino acids: CSVEGLGQRGYEQYF. In nucleotides, the CDR3 is TGCAGCGTTGAAGGATTGGGCCAGAGGGGGTACGAGCAGTACTTC.

This chain joins TRBV7-2 and TRBJ1-3; D perhaps matches TRBD1 (5 bases). Germline V gives CDR1 SGHTA, CDR2 FQGNSA. CDR3 length: 16 amino acids. With 5 bases removed from V and 3 bases from J, the gap between germline ends came to 17 bases. CDR3 loop: CASSARVVGLGNTIYF. In nucleotides, the CDR3 is TGTGCCAGCAGCGCCCGGGTAGTGGGGCTTGGAAACACCATATATTTT.

CDR3 protein: CASSSPGFWNEQFF. The CDR3 nucleotides read TGTGCCAGTAGTTCCCCAGGGTTTTGGAATGAGCAGTTCTTC. The gene calls are TRBV19 and TRBJ2-1; possible D gene TRBD1, 5 bases. With 5 bases removed from V and 7 bases from J, the gap between germline ends came to 15 bases. The germline gives CDR1 LNHDA, CDR2 SQIVND (reference sequence). This CDR3 contains 14 residues.

V usage is TRBV19 and J usage is TRBJ2-1; TRBD1 agrees at 7 bases. CDR1 LNHDA and CDR2 SQIVND come from the germline V gene (reference sequence). The CDR3 has 11 residues. J was trimmed by 9 bases and V by 4 bases; bases with no gene match: 0. This chain's CDR3 is CASSNRGEQFF. The CDR3 coding sequence is TGTGCCAGTAGTAACAGGGGTGAGCAGTTCTTC.

The sample holds a few counts of this clone. The rearrangement links TRBV2 to TRBJ2-7; D is ambiguous. V shed 7 bases and J shed 3 bases, with 10 bases lying between them. Germline V CDR1 and CDR2: SNHLY, FYNNEI. This CDR3 has 12 amino acids. The CDR3 DNA sequence: TGTGCCAGCATCGGCAGATACTACGAGCAGTACTTC. Amino acids: CASIGRYYEQYF. Looking up the rest from reference TRBV2 and TRBJ2-7 gives the full variable domain: EPEVTQTPSHQVTQMGQEVILRCVPISNHLYFYWYRQILGQKVEFLVSFYNNEISEKSEIFDDQFSVERPDGSNFTLKIRSTKLEDSAMYFCASIGRYYEQYFGPGTRLTVT.

This chain connects TRBV10-1 to TRBJ1-4; 7 positions match TRBD1. From germline, CDR1 is WNHNN and CDR2 SYGVQD (reference sequence). There are 15 residues in the CDR3. V shed 6 bases, J shed 8 bases, and the junction held 12 bases outside the gene matches. Written as DNA, the CDR3 is TGCGCCAGCAGCGGGGCCGGGACAGTTGGAGAAAAACTGTTTTTT. This gives the protein CASSGAGTVGEKLFF.

The chain couples TRBV2 to TRBJ1-2, with 7 bases matching TRBD1. CDR1 and CDR2 (germline): SNHLY, FYNNEI. This CDR3 has 12 amino acids. The CDR3 nucleotides read TGTGCAGGACCCAGGGGGGTCTATGGCTACACCTTC. Protein: CAGPRGVYGYTF.

V and J are TRBV7-6 and TRBJ2-3; D uncertain. This CDR3 spans 15 amino acids. CDR1 and CDR2 from the germline V gene are SGHVS and FNYEAQ. Trimming removed 1 base at V and 4 bases at J, with 12 bases between. CDR3 residues: CASSLGPLPPDTQYF. CDR3 nucleotide sequence: TGTGCCAGCAGCTTAGGCCCCCTACCCCCAGATACGCAGTATTTT.

This chain uses TRBV2 with TRBJ1-4, with D maybe TRBD1 (5 bases). This CDR3 comprises 11 residues. Germline V gene data show CDR1 as SNHLY and CDR2 as FYNNEI. Trimming removed 6 bases from V and 8 bases from J, with 7 bases in between. The CDR3 sequence: CASSYREKLFF. The CDR3 nucleotides are TGTGCCAGCAGCTACAGGGAAAAACTGTTTTTT. Drawing the rest from reference TRBV2 and TRBJ1-4, the complete variable domain is EPEVTQTPSHQVTQMGQEVILRCVPISNHLYFYWYRQILGQKVEFLVSFYNNEISEKSEIFDDQFSVERPDGSNFTLKIRSTKLEDSAMYFCASSYREKLFFGSGTQLSVL.

The count of this clone is one. The gene calls are TRBV21-1 and TRBJ2-5; the table names TRBD2, a call not compared with the DNA. TRBV21-1 is noted as a pseudogene. The CDR3 length is 16 residues. The CDR3 DNA reads as TGTGCCAGCAGCAAAGCCCTCGGCGGGAGAAAAGAGACCCAGTACTTC. It yields the protein CASSKALGGRKETQYF.

The chain joins TRBV11-2 to TRBJ2-7; D may be TRBD2 (5 bases). The V gene's germline CDR1 is SGHAT and CDR2 FQNNGV. This CDR3 spans 12 amino acids. V lost 7 bases and J 1 base, leaving 8 bases between the germline ends. The CDR3 DNA is TGTGCCAGCAAACGGGATTCCTACGAGCAGTACTTC. Translation gives CASKRDSYEQYF.

This chain links TRBV4-1 with TRBJ2-3; 9 bases fit TRBD2. Germline V gene lookup returns CDR1 MGHRA and CDR2 YSYEKL. Trimming removed 0 bases from V and 5 bases from J; junction bases left unmatched: 9. The CDR3 runs to 17 residues. In DNA form, the CDR3 reads TGCGCCAGCAGCCAAGATCATGGCGGGGGGGCCAGAGATACGCAGTATTTT. Translated, it gives CASSQDHGGGARDTQYF.

The rearrangement uses TRBV2 and TRBJ2-1, with TRBD2 as a possible D gene (6 bases). Germline CDR1 is SNHLY and CDR2 is FYNNEI. The CDR3 is made up of 12 amino acids. V lost 8 bases to trimming and J lost 8 bases, with 13 bases between them. CDR3 sequence reads: CASGGTSYEQFF. The CDR3 DNA reads TGTGCCAGCGGGGGTACTAGCTATGAGCAGTTCTTC.

The V call is TRBV6-1, the J call TRBJ1-1; D is possibly TRBD1 (5 bases). V lost 2 bases and J 4 bases, leaving 20 bases between the germline ends. Germline values: CDR1 MNHNS, CDR2 SASEGT. This CDR3 comprises 17 residues. CDR3 protein: CASSEPLGAGFGTEAFF. CDR3 nucleotide sequence: TGTGCCAGCAGTGAACCCTTAGGGGCTGGGTTTGGCACTGAAGCTTTCTTT.

In this sample, this clone turned up a few times. The V gene is TRBV5-1, the J gene TRBJ1-1, with D perhaps TRBD1 (5 bases). The CDR3 covers 15 residues. Per germline, CDR1 SGHRS and CDR2 YFSETQ. V lost 0 bases, J lost 4 bases, and 13 bases lay in between. CDR3 coding DNA: TGCGCCAGCAGCTTGGAACCCGGGGCAAGCACTGAAGCTTTCTTT. Its translation is CASSLEPGASTEAFF.

The rearrangement joins TRBV5-4 to TRBJ1-1, with D maybe TRBD1 (6 bases). Deletions cut 0 bases from V and 5 bases from J, with 11 bases between. CDR3 size: 14 residues. CDR1 and CDR2 from the germline V gene are SGHNT and YYREEE (reference sequence). CDR3 region: CASSLVGGRTEAFF. As DNA, the CDR3 is TGTGCCAGCAGCTTGGTAGGGGGACGTACTGAAGCTTTCTTT.

This rearrangement joins TRBV2 to TRBJ2-4; TRBD2 might be the D (6 bases). V was trimmed by 4 bases and J by 9 bases, leaving 25 bases between them. The CDR3 length is 17 residues. Germline lookup yields CDR1 SNHLY and CDR2 FYNNEI. Here the CDR3 reads CASSGGVSTSLRSIQYF. The CDR3 nucleotides read TGTGCCAGCAGTGGGGGGGTTTCTACCAGCCTTCGGAGCATTCAGTACTTC.

CDR3 nucleotide sequence: TGCAGCGTCTTTACTAGCGGGAGGGAGACCCAGTACTTC. This codes for CSVFTSGRETQYF. The chain links TRBV29-1 to TRBJ2-5; 12 bases align to TRBD2. Germline lookup yields CDR1 SQVTM and CDR2 ANQGSEA. J was trimmed by 5 bases and V by 6 bases; bases with no gene match: 4. There are 13 residues in the CDR3. Using reference TRBV29-1 and TRBJ2-5 for the parts outside the CDR3, the full variable domain is SAVISQKPSRDICQRGTSLTIQCQVDSQVTMMFWYRQQPGQSLTLIATANQGSEATYESGFVIDKFPISRPNLTFSTLTVSNMSPEDSSIYLCSVFTSGRETQYFGPGTRLLVL.

The rearrangement joins TRBV23-1 to TRBJ2-5; TRBD1 agrees at 7 bases. TRBV23-1 is annotated as an ORF whose role is uncertain. CDR3 length: 14 amino acids. V gave up 2 bases and J gave up 7 bases; unmatched junction bases: 7. CDR3 nucleotide sequence: TGCGCCAGCAGTCAACTTACAGGGGCGACGACCCAGTACTTC. Translating it yields CASSQLTGATTQYF.

The rearrangement uses TRBV6-1 and TRBJ2-1; 8 positions match TRBD2. The V and J ends lost 2 bases and 8 bases, in that order; junction bases with no gene match: 11. This CDR3 is built from 16 residues. The germline CDR1 and CDR2 sequences are MNHNS and SASEGT. CDR3 sequence (DNA): TGTGCCAGCAGTGAAAATCTAGCGGGTGCCGGCTATGAGCAGTTCTTC. Its translation is CASSENLAGAGYEQFF.

The chain joins TRBV19 to TRBJ2-7, with 7 bases that match TRBD2. V was clipped by 5 bases and J by 9 bases; unmatched bases: 10. CDR1 and CDR2 from the germline V gene are LNHDA and SQIVND (reference sequence). The CDR3 has 13 amino acids. The CDR3 DNA reads as TGTGCCAGTAGTGCTTCCCAGCGGGGAGCGCAGTACTTC. It yields the protein CASSASQRGAQYF. Full variable domain (missing parts from reference TRBV19 and TRBJ2-7): DGGITQSPKYLFRKEGQNVTLSCEQNLNHDAMYWYRQDPGQGLRLIYYSQIVNDFQKGDIAEGYSVSREKKESFPLTVTSAQKNPTAFYLCASSASQRGAQYFGPGTRLTVT.

This clone appeared a few times. V and J are TRBV6-5 and TRBJ2-5; TRBD2 aligns across 11 bases. The trim removed 0 bases at V and 5 bases at J, leaving 5 bases unmatched. This CDR3 contains 16 residues. Germline CDR1 MNHEY, CDR2 SVGAGI. The CDR3 reads CASSYSTSGGLETQYF. CDR3 in DNA: TGTGCCAGCAGTTACTCAACTAGCGGGGGCCTGGAGACCCAGTACTTC.

The chain links TRBV30 to TRBJ2-5; D is unclear. Trimming removed 3 bases from V and 4 bases from J, with 9 bases in between. Germline V gene data show CDR1 as GTSNPN and CDR2 as SVGIG (reference sequence). The CDR3 sequence is 12 residues long. CDR3 sequence (DNA): TGTGCCTGGAGAGGCGACGGAGAGACCCAGTACTTC. It specifies CAWRGDGETQYF.

This clone was found a few times. This chain joins TRBV9 and TRBJ1-2; weak D call: TRBD1 (6 bases). The CDR3 sequence is 12 residues long. CDR1 and CDR2 (germline): SGDLS, YYNGEE. The V end lost 4 bases, the J end lost 7 bases, and 11 bases lay between the germline ends. DNA for the CDR3: TGTGCCAGCAGCCTACAGGGCGTTGGCTACACCTTC. This encodes CASSLQGVGYTF. Looking up the rest from reference TRBV9 and TRBJ1-2 gives the full variable domain: DSGVTQTPKHLITATGQRVTLRCSPRSGDLSVYWYQQSLDQGLQFLIQYYNGEERAKGNILERFSAQQFPDLHSELNLSSLELGDSALYFCASSLQGVGYTFGSGTRLTVV.